This entry lists 11 T cell receptor beta chains sequenced from one sample in a study of cytomegalovirus exposure and HLA in healthy donors. With 60 Vbeta and 13 Jbeta primers, the PCR was carried out. Data came from immunoSEQ multiplex PCR; TCRdb stores just in-frame clones and leaves some out. The sample gives approximately 150,000 clones, roughly four fifths of which show up once; about 3.2% is in the top ten. Sequenced: PBMCs. The receptors come from a young man in good health and CMV-seropositive.

The chain employs TRBV6-5 and TRBJ1-1, with D unresolved. Trimming shortened V by 2 bases and J by 6 bases, and 4 bases separated the two germline ends. The CDR3 spans 11 residues. From germline, CDR1 is MNHEY and CDR2 SVGAGI. As DNA, the CDR3 is TGTGCCAGCAGTTACGGCCCTGAAGCTTTCTTT. This sequence encodes CASSYGPEAFF.

V usage is TRBV27 and J usage is TRBJ1-1; 11 nucleotides align to TRBD1. Trimming removed 0 bases from V and 0 bases from J; junction bases left unmatched: 3. The germline CDR1 and CDR2 sequences are MNHEY and SMNVEV (reference sequence). The CDR3 has 17 residues. CDR3: CASSLSGTGGVNTEAFF. DNA for the CDR3: TGTGCCAGCAGTTTATCCGGGACAGGGGGAGTGAACACTGAAGCTTTCTTT.

The chain carries TRBV28 and TRBJ2-1; 7 bases agree with TRBD1. The germline V gene has CDR1 MDHEN and CDR2 SYDVKM. V gave up 1 base and J gave up 3 bases; unmatched junction bases: 0. The CDR3 has 14 residues. The CDR3 loop is CASSLSGGYNEQFF. CDR3 in DNA: TGTGCCAGCAGTTTATCAGGGGGCTACAATGAGCAGTTCTTC.

DNA for the CDR3: TGTGCCAGCTGGGCAGGGCCTCATAGCAATCAGCCCCAGCATTTT. Translating gives CASWAGPHSNQPQHF. The gene calls are TRBV6-1 and TRBJ1-5, with D perhaps matching TRBD1 (5 bases). Germline CDR1 reads MNHNS; CDR2 reads SASEGT. Trimming cost V 8 bases and J 0 bases, with 14 bases left between them. The CDR3 has 15 residues.

The CDR3, as DNA: TGTGCCAGCAGCTTTGGACAAACCACCGGGGAGCTGTTTTTT. This sequence encodes CASSFGQTTGELFF. The rearrangement uses TRBV5-4 and TRBJ2-2; TRBD1 might be the D (5 bases). The germline CDR1 and CDR2 sequences are SGHNT and YYREEE (reference sequence). V lost 2 bases and J 4 bases, leaving 9 bases between the germline ends. CDR3 length: 14 residues. The variable domain in full, completed from reference TRBV5-4 and TRBJ2-2, reads ETGVTQSPTHLIKTRGQQVTLRCSSQSGHNTVSWYQQALGQGPQFIFQYYREEENGRGNFPPRFSGLQFPNYSSELNVNALELDDSALYLCASSFGQTTGELFFGEGSRLTVL.

The rearrangement joins TRBV5-6 to TRBJ2-3; 12 nucleotides align to TRBD2. The CDR3 has 15 residues. Germline values: CDR1 SGHDT, CDR2 YYEEEE. After removal of 4 bases from V and 3 bases from J, the junction contained 3 bases not matched to a gene. The CDR3 DNA reads as TGTGCCAGCAGCACGGGACTAGCGGGTACAGATACGCAGTATTTT. It codes for CASSTGLAGTDTQYF. The variable domain in full, with the rest retrieved from reference TRBV5-6 and TRBJ2-3, is DAGVTQSPTHLIKTRGQQVTLRCSPKSGHDTVSWYQQALGQGPQFIFQYYEEEERQRGNFPDRFSGHQFPNYSSELNVNALLLGDSALYLCASSTGLAGTDTQYFGPGTRLTVL.

V is TRBV5-1 and J is TRBJ2-5; TRBD1 matches at 10 bases. Germline V CDR1 and CDR2: SGHRS, YFSETQ. CDR3 length equals 14 residues. V lost 4 bases, J lost 5 bases, and 5 bases stayed unmatched. The CDR3 spells CASSMGQGLETQYF. Here the CDR3 DNA reads TGCGCCAGCAGCATGGGACAGGGGTTGGAGACCCAGTACTTC.

The chain links TRBV5-4 to TRBJ1-5, with TRBD1 matching over 7 bases. The CDR3 consists of 15 residues. Per germline, CDR1 SGHNT and CDR2 YYREEE (reference sequence). V lost 3 bases to trimming and J lost 2 bases; unmatched junction nucleotides: 5. DNA for the CDR3: TGTGCCAGCAGCTCCTCGGGGACAGGCAATCAGCCCCAGCATTTT. The encoded protein is CASSSSGTGNQPQHF.

The count of this clone is one. The V call is TRBV7-8, the J call TRBJ1-5, with a possible D match to TRBD1 (5 bases). Trimming pared 1 base from V and 2 bases from J, leaving 9 bases between. CDR3 length equals 15 residues. CDR1 is SGHVS, CDR2 FQNEAQ, per germline. CDR3 nucleotide sequence: TGTGCCAGCAGCTTAGAAGGGGCCCGCAATCAGCCCCAGCATTTT. This sequence encodes CASSLEGARNQPQHF.

V usage is TRBV27 and J usage is TRBJ1-1; 9 nucleotides line up with TRBD1. J was trimmed by 5 bases and V by 5 bases; bases with no gene match: 6. This CDR3 is built from 14 residues. Germline lookup yields CDR1 MNHEY and CDR2 SMNVEV (reference sequence). The CDR3 sequence: CASSPTGGRTEAFF. The CDR3 nucleotides are TGTGCCAGCAGTCCGACAGGGGGTAGGACTGAAGCTTTCTTT.

The chain employs TRBV4-1 and TRBJ1-5; TRBD1 is a possible D gene (6 bases). This CDR3 region has 14 residues. V shed 3 bases and J shed 3 bases, with 9 bases lying between them. Germline-derived CDR1 and CDR2 are MGHRA and YSYEKL. Here the CDR3 DNA reads TGCGCCAGCAGCCAGAACAGGGTCAATCAGCCCCAGCATTTT. Residues: CASSQNRVNQPQHF.